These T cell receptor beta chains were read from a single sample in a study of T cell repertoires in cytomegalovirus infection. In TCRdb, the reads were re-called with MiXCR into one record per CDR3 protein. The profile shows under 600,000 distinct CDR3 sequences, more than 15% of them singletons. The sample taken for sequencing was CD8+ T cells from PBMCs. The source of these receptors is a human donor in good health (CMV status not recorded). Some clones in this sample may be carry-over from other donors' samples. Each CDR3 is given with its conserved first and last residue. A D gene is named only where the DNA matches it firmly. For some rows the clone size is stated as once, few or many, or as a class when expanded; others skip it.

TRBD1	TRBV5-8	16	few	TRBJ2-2	TGTGCCAGCAGCCAGGAGACAGGGGGCGACACCGGGGAGCTGTTTTTT	CASSQETGGDTGELFF
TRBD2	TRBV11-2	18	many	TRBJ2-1	TGTGCCAGCAGCCCCGGGACTAGCGGCGTTAGCTCCTACAATGAGCAGTTCTTC	CASSPGTSGVSSYNEQFF
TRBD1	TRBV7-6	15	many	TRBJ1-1	TGTGCCAGCAGACGGGGACAGTCACTTAACACTGAAGCTTTCTTT	CASRRGQSLNTEAFF
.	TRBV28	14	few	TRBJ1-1	TGTGCCAGCAGCCAGGGAGTGTGGGGCACTGAAGCTTTCTTT	CASSQGVWGTEAFF
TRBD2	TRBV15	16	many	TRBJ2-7	TGTGCCACCAGCAGAGATCTTCTAGCGGAACCTTACGAGCAGTACTTC	CATSRDLLAEPYEQYF
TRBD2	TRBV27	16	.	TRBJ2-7	TGTGCCAGCAGCCCTTCCCTAGCGGCCTATTCCTACGAGCAGTACTTC	CASSPSLAAYSYEQYF
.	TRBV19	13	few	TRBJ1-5	TGTGCCAGTAGTATAGGGGTGAATCAGCCCCAGCATTTT	CASSIGVNQPQHF
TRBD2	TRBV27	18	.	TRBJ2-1	TGTGCCAGCAGTTTCAGTGGACTAGCGGGCGTTAACGACAATGAGCAGTTCTTC	CASSFSGLAGVNDNEQFF
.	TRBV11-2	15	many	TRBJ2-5	TGTGCCAGCAGCTTGGTGTGGGGGCGCCAAGAGACCCAGTACTTC	CASSLVWGRQETQYF
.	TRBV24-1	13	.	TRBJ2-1	TGTGCCACCAGTGACCTCGCAGGGACCAGCCGGTTCTTC	CATSDLAGTSRFF
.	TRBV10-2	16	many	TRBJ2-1	TGCGCCAGCAGTGGCCCGAGGCAGGCGCGGAACAATGAGCAGTTCTTC	CASSGPRQARNNEQFF
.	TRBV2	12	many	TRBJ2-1	TGTGCCAGCAGTGAACAGAATCTGGAGCAGTTCTTC	CASSEQNLEQFF
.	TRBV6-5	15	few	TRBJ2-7	TGTGCCAGCAGTTACTCCTGGCAGGGCGCCTACGAGCAGTACTTC	CASSYSWQGAYEQYF
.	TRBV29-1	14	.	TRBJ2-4	TGCAGCGTTGTTTTAGACGAGGAGGGGAACATTCAGTACTTC	CSVVLDEEGNIQYF
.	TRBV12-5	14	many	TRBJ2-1	TGTGCTAGTGGTTTAAGACCCGATTACAATGAGCAGTTCTTC	CASGLRPDYNEQFF
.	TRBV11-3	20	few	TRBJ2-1	TGTGCCAGCAGCTTAGCGGGGGCTTTAGAGCAGCGGTCCTCCTACAATGAGCAGTTCTTC	CASSLAGALEQRSSYNEQFF
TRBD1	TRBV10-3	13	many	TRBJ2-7	TGTGCCATCACTATGGACAGGACCTACGAGCAGTACTTC	CAITMDRTYEQYF
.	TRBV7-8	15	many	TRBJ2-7	TGTGCCAGCAGCTTACTGCCGGGAGCGACCTACGAGCAGTACTTC	CASSLLPGATYEQYF
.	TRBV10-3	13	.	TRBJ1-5	TGTGCCATCAGTCGGGAGCCCAATCAGCCCCAGCATTTT	CAISREPNQPQHF
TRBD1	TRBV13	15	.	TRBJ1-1	TGTGCCAGCAGCTCGGACAGGGGAGTGAACACTGAAGCTTTCTTT	CASSSDRGVNTEAFF
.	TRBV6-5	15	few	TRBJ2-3	TGTGCCAGCAGCCCCACTCCGGGAAGAATAGATACGCAGTATTTT	CASSPTPGRIDTQYF
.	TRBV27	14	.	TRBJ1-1	TGTGCCAGCAGTTTATCTCGAAGCGGCACTGAAGCTTTCTTT	CASSLSRSGTEAFF
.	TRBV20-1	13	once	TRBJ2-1	TGCAGTGCTGAAGGGACCGGTACCTATGAGCAGTTCTTC	CSAEGTGTYEQFF
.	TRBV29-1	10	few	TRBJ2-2	TGCAGCGCCATCTACGGGGAGCTGTTTTTT	CSAIYGELFF
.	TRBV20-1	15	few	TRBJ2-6	TGCAGTGCTAGAGGTCAGGGTGCTGGGGCCAACGTCCTGACTTTC	CSARGQGAGANVLTF
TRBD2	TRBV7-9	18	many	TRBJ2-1	TGTGCCAGCAGCTTAGCGGTTCCCGCTAGCGGGAGGGGTAATGAGCAGTTCTTC	CASSLAVPASGRGNEQFF
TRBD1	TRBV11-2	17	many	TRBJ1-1	TGTGCCAGCAGCTTTTTTTTGCGGACAGGAAAATACACTGAAGCTTTCTTT	CASSFFLRTGKYTEAFF
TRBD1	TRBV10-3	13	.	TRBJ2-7	TGTGCCATCAGCCAGGACAGGGCGAGGGAGCAGTACTTC	CAISQDRAREQYF
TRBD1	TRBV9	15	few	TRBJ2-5	TGTGCCAGCAGTAAGTGGACAGGGAGGCAAGAGACCCAGTACTTC	CASSKWTGRQETQYF
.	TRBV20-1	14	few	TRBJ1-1	TGCAGTGCTTGGAGAGACGGATTGGAGGCTGAAGCTTTCTTT	CSAWRDGLEAEAFF
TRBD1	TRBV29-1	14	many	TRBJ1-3	TGCAGCGTTGAAATCCCGGGACAGGGAAACACCATATATTTT	CSVEIPGQGNTIYF
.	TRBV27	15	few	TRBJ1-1	TGTGCCAGCAGTTTTTTGCCAGGCGACAACACTGAAGCTTTCTTT	CASSFLPGDNTEAFF
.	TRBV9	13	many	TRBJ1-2	TGTGCCAGCAGCGTAGCCGGGAACTATGGCTACACCTTC	CASSVAGNYGYTF
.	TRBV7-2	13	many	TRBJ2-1	TGTGCCAGCAGCTTAGGGCGTTTCAATGAGCAGTTCTTC	CASSLGRFNEQFF
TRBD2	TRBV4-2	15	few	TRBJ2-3	TGTGCCAGCAGCCAAGGACTAGCGAACACAGATACGCAGTATTTT	CASSQGLANTDTQYF
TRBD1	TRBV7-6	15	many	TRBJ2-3	TGTGCCAGCAGCGGCAGACAGGGGATCACAGATACGCAGTATTTT	CASSGRQGITDTQYF
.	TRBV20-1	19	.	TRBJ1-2	TGCAGTGCTAGAGCAAAAAAACCTCCCGAAAATGGGTCCAACTATGGCTACACCTTC	CSARAKKPPENGSNYGYTF
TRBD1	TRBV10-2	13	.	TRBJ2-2	TGCGCCAGCATTACAGGGGGGACCGGGGAGCTGTTTTTT	CASITGGTGELFF
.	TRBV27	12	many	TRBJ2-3	TGTGCCAGCAGCTTCGGGGGAGATACGCAGTATTTT	CASSFGGDTQYF
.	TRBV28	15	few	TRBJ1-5	TGTGCCAGCAGTTTATGGCAGGATAGCAATCAGCCCCAGCATTTT	CASSLWQDSNQPQHF
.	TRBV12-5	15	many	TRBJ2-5	TGTGCTAGTGGTACCATCGCAGGGGGGCAAGAGACCCAGTACTTC	CASGTIAGGQETQYF
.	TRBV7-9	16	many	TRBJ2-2	TGTGCCAGCAGCTCGCCCAGGGGCCCAAACACCGGGGAGCTGTTTTTT	CASSSPRGPNTGELFF
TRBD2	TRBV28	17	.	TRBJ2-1	TGTGCCAGCAGTTTATGGACTAGCGGGAAGTTCTACAATGAGCAGTTCTTC	CASSLWTSGKFYNEQFF
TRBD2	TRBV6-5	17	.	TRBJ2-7	TGTGCCAGCAGTTACGCACTAGCGGGAGGATCCGGAAGCGAGCAGTACTTC	CASSYALAGGSGSEQYF
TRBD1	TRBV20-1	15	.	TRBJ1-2	TGCAGTGCTTATAGGGACAGGGAAATTGACTATGGCTACACCTTC	CSAYRDREIDYGYTF
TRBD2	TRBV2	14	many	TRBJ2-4	TGTGCCAGCAGCGGACCTAGCGGGAGAAACATTCAGTACTTC	CASSGPSGRNIQYF
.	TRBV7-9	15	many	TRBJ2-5	TGTGCCAGCAGCTTAGCGCCCAGGGGAGAAGAGACCCAGTACTTC	CASSLAPRGEETQYF
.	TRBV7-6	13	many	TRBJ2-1	TGTGCCAGCAGCTTGCGGACATACAATGAGCAGTTCTTC	CASSLRTYNEQFF
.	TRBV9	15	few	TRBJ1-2	TGTGCCAGCAGCGTGAGGGACCGAGATAACTATGGCTACACCTTC	CASSVRDRDNYGYTF
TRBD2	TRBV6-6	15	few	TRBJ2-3	TGTGCCAGCAGTTACTTCCTAGCGGGAGATAATACGCAGTATTTT	CASSYFLAGDNTQYF
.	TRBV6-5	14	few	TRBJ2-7	TGTGCCAGCAATCCCACAGGTTCCCCCTACGAGCAGTACTTC	CASNPTGSPYEQYF
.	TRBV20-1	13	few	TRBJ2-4	TGCAGTGCTAGAAGGAGGGACCCGCTTATTCAGTACTTC	CSARRRDPLIQYF
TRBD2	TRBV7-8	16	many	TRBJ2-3	TGTGCCAGCAGCCCCCGGACTAGCGGAACCACAGATACGCAGTATTTT	CASSPRTSGTTDTQYF
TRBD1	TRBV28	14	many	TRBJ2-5	TGTGCCAGCAGTTTGACAGGGGAACGAAAGACCCAGTACTTC	CASSLTGERKTQYF
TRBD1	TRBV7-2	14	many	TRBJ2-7	TGTGCCAGCAGCTCCACCGGGACAGAAAACGAGCAGTACTTC	CASSSTGTENEQYF
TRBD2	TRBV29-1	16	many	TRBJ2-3	TGCAGCGTTCCCCAGAGGAGTAGCGGGAGCACAGATACGCAGTATTTT	CSVPQRSSGSTDTQYF
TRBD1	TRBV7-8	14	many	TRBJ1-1	TGTGCCAGCAGCTTCCCCCAGGGGGCCGCTGAAGCTTTCTTT	CASSFPQGAAEAFF